This entry is about one T cell receptor beta chain. Its antigen is as yet unknown. As the library was built, unique molecular identifiers were attached to individual cDNA molecules. One entry per CDR3 protein results from TCRdb running MiXCR on the RACE reads. The data contain about 120,000 distinct CDR3 sequences, approximately 13% of them singletons. Trimming stripped 1 base from V and 4 bases from J, with 7 bases between. This CDR3 comprises 13 residues. Germline V gives CDR1 SGHTA, CDR2 FQGNSA. The data originate from a study of human T cells and chemical hapten exposure. For the study at large: Upper inner arm skin measuring approximately 2 cm by approximately 2 cm received 2% DPC for sensitization. Study-level findings and limits: Compared with pre-sensitization or healthy control sets, expanded TCRs clustered more.

This sample's time point: pre-sensitization, week 0. Stated treatment: therapeutic diphenylcyclopropenone sensitization with weekly scalp DPC. This TCR was sampled from a woman aged 18-35 years with alopecia areata. Some clones in this sample may be carry-over from other donors' samples. Here the sequenced sample was whole blood, taken in connection with sensitization to the hapten diphenylcyclopropenone (DPC). The rearrangement uses TRBV7-2 and TRBJ2-5; D is unclear. CDR3 nucleotide sequence: TGTGCCAGCAGCTTAGGCTCAGTAGAGACCCAGTACTTC. Its protein is CASSLGSVETQYF.